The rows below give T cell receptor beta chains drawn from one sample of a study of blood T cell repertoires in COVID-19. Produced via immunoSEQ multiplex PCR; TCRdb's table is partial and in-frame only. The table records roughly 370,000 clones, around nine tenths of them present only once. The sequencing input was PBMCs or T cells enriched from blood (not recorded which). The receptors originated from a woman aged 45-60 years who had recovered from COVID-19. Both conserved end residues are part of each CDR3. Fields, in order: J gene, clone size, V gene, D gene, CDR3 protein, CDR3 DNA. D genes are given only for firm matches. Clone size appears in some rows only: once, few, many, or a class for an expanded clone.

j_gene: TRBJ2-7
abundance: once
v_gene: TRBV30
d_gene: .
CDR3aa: CAWGKDSNEQYF
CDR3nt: TGTGCCTGGGGGAAGGACAGCAACGAGCAGTACTTC

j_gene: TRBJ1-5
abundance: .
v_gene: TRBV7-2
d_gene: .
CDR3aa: CASSLQGVGNQPQHF
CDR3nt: TGTGCCAGCAGCTTACAGGGTGTAGGCAATCAGCCCCAGCATTTT

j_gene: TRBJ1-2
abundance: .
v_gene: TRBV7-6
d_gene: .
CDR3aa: CASSLGVTGELYGYTF
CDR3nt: TGTGCCAGCAGCTTAGGGGTGACAGGAGAACTCTATGGCTACACCTTC

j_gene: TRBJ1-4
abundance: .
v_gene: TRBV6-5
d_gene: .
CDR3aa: CASSTGISTNEKLFF
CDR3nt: TGTGCCAGCAGTACAGGGATATCAACTAATGAAAAACTGTTTTTT

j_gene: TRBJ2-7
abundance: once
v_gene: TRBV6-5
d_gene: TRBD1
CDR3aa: CASSPGTGGFYEQYF
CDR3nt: TGTGCCAGCAGCCCCGGGACAGGGGGTTTTTACGAGCAGTACTTC

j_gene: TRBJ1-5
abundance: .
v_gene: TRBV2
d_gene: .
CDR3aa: CASNSRDNNQPQHF
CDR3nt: TGTGCCAGCAATTCCAGGGATAACAATCAGCCCCAGCATTTT

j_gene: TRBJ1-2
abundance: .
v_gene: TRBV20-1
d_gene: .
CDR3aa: CSAWDFYGYTF
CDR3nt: TGCAGTGCTTGGGACTTCTATGGCTACACCTTC

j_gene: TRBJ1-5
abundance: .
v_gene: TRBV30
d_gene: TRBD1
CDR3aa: CAWSARGQEQNQPQHF
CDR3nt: TGTGCCTGGAGTGCCCGAGGACAGGAGCAAAATCAGCCCCAGCATTTT

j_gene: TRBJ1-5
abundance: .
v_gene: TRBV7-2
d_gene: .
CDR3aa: CASSPFGQGGKQPQHF
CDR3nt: TGTGCCAGCAGTCCTTTTGGGCAGGGCGGTAAGCAGCCCCAGCATTTT

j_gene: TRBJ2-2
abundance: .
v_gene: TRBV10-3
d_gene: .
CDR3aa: CAPDEVTGELFF
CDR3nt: TGTGCCCCCGATGAGGTAACGGGGGAGCTGTTTTTT

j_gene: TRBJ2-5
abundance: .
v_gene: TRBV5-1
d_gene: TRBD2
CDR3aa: CASSYERGALGETQYF
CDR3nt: TGCGCCAGCAGCTATGAGCGGGGAGCCCTAGGGGAGACCCAGTACTTC

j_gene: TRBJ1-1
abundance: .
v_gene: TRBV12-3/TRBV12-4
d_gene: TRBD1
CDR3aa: CASRGQPNTEAFF
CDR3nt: TGTGCCAGCAGGGGACAGCCGAACACTGAAGCTTTCTTT

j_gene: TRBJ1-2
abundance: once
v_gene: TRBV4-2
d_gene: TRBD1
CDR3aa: CASSRHDSTGFANYGYTF
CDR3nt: TGTGCCAGCAGCCGCCACGACTCGACAGGGTTTGCAAACTATGGCTACACCTTC

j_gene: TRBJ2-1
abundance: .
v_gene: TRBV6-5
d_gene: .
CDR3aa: CASTGSQGNEQFF
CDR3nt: TGTGCCAGCACAGGGTCCCAGGGCAATGAGCAGTTCTTC

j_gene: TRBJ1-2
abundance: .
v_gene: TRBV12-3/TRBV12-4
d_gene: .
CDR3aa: CASSHSGTGYTF
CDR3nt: TGTGCCAGCAGTCACAGTGGAACTGGCTACACCTTC

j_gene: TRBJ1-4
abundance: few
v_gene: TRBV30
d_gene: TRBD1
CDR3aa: CACTGQDEKLFF
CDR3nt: TGTGCCTGTACGGGACAGGACGAAAAACTGTTTTTT

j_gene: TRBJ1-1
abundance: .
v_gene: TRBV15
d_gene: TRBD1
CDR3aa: CATSSSTGATEAFF
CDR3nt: TGTGCCACCAGCAGCTCTACAGGGGCAACTGAAGCTTTCTTT

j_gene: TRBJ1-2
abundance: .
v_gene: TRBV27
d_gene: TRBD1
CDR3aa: CASSLTSVTGANYGYTF
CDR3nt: TGTGCCAGCAGTTTAACGTCGGTGACAGGGGCTAACTATGGCTACACCTTC

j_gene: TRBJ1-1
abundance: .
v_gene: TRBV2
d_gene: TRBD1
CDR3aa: CASNLWQGADAFF
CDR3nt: TGTGCCAGCAATTTATGGCAGGGGGCCGACGCTTTCTTT

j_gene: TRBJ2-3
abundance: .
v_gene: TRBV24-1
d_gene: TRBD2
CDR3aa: CATSDFTSGADTQYF
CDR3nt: TGTGCCACCAGTGATTTCACTAGCGGGGCAGATACGCAGTATTTT

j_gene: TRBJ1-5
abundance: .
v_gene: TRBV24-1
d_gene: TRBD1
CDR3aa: CATSETGSNQPQHF
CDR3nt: TGTGCCACCAGTGAGACAGGGAGTAATCAGCCCCAGCATTTT

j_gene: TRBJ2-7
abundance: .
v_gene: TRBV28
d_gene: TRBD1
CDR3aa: CASSRWGQGAYEQYF
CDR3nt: TGTGCCAGCAGTAGGTGGGGACAGGGGGCTTACGAGCAGTACTTC

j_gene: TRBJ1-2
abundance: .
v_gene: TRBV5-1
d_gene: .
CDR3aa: CASRAGEKNYGYTF
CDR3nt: TGCGCCAGTAGGGCGGGGGAGAAGAACTATGGCTACACCTTC

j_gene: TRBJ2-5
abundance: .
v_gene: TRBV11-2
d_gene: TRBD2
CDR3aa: CASSSPLAGGPETQYF
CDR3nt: TGTGCCAGCAGCTCCCCACTAGCGGGGGGGCCAGAGACCCAGTACTTC

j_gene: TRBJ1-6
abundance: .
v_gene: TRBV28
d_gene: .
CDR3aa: CASSLLRGGSPLHF
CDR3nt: TGTGCCAGCAGTTTGCTCCGAGGGGGTTCACCCCTCCACTTT

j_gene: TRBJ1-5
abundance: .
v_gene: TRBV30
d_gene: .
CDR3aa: CAWAEGGGQPQHF
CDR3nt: TGTGCCTGGGCCGAGGGAGGGGGTCAGCCCCAGCATTTT

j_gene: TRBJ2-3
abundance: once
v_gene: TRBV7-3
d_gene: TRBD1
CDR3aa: CASSKGTGIFTDTQYF
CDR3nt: TGTGCCAGCAGCAAGGGGACAGGTATATTCACAGATACGCAGTATTTT

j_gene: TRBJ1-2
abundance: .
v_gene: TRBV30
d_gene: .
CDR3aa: CAWSFTNYGYTF
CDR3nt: TGTGCCTGGTCCTTCACAAACTATGGCTACACCTTC

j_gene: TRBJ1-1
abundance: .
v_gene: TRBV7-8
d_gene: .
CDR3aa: CASSLSGQALTEAFF
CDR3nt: TGTGCCAGCAGCTTATCGGGACAAGCGCTCACTGAAGCTTTCTTT

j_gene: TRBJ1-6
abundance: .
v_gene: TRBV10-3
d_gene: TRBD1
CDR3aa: CAISEPGRDSRRGSPLHF
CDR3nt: TGTGCCATCAGTGAGCCAGGAAGGGACAGTCGCCGGGGTTCACCCCTCCACTTT

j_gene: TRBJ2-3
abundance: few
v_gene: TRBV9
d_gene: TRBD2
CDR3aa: CASSVGRSGGTDTQYF
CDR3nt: TGTGCCAGCAGCGTAGGTCGTAGCGGGGGAACCGATACGCAGTATTTT

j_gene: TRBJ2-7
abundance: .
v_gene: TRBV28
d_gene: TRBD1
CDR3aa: CASRTGTGDYEQYF
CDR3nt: TGTGCCAGCAGAACCGGGACAGGGGACTACGAGCAGTACTTC

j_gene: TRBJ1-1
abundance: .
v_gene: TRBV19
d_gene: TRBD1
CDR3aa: CATRQGGLLNTEAFF
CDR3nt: TGTGCCACCCGACAGGGGGGACTGTTGAACACTGAAGCTTTCTTT